The 31 T cell receptor beta chains in this list originate from one sample, sequenced in a study of T cells in Graves' hyperthyroidism and ophthalmopathy. The source material, RNA transcripts, was used to amplify TCR beta CDR3 regions. Carried out on the TCR CDR3, a first-round RT-PCR used the HTBI primer set. TCRdb called the multiplex PCR reads again in MiXCR, with one record for every CDR3 protein. The sample lists about 840,000 distinct CDR3 sequences, roughly 37% seen once, with roughly 8.3% in the top ten. The sequenced sample was blood. The receptors shown here come from a man aged 18 to 30 with Graves' hyperthyroidism.

This clonotype was recorded many times. The chain carries TRBV10-3 and TRBJ2-7; D is undetermined. Trimming took off 0 bases at V and 0 bases at J, with 6 bases between the two ends. The CDR3 is 14 residues long. The V gene's germline CDR1 is ENHRY and CDR2 SYGVKD. CDR3 coding DNA: TGTGCCATCAGTGAGTCGTACTCCTCCTACGAGCAGTACTTC. Translation: CAISESYSSYEQYF.

There are many counts of this clonotype. For the CDR3, the DNA is TGTGCCAGTAGTATGATGTTTTACCTGGACGGCTACACCTTC. Its protein product is CASSMMFYLDGYTF. The V and J genes are TRBV19 and TRBJ1-2; D is unresolved. The ends were cut back, 3 bases at V and 8 bases at J, with 16 bases in the middle. CDR1 and CDR2 from the germline V gene are LNHDA and SQIVND (reference sequence). The CDR3 has 14 residues.

On this clonotype: With a much larger clone just one base away, this may be a read error. The V and J genes are TRBV7-9 and TRBJ2-6, with 9 bases lining up with TRBD2. The CDR3 has 15 residues. The germline gives CDR1 SEHNR, CDR2 FQNEAQ (reference sequence). The CDR3 is CASSFEERGANVPTF. In nucleotides, the CDR3 is TGTGCCAGCAGCTTCGAGGAGCGGGGGGCCAACGTCCCGACTTTC.

The rearrangement joins TRBV10-3 to TRBJ1-1; 7 bases align to TRBD1. The CDR3 is 15 amino acids. Trimming cost V 3 bases and J 1 base; bases outside gene matches: 5. CDR1 and CDR2 (germline): ENHRY, SYGVKD. CDR3 nucleotide sequence: TGTGCCATCAGTGAATGGGGGACAGCGAACACTGAAGCTTTCTTT. Translation gives CAISEWGTANTEAFF.

The chain links TRBV4-1 to TRBJ2-7; possibly TRBD1 or TRBD2 for D (5 bases each). The ends were cut back, 1 base at V and 0 bases at J, with 10 bases in the middle. CDR3 size: 15 residues. Germline V gives CDR1 MGHRA, CDR2 YSYEKL. The CDR3, as DNA: TGCGCCAGCAGCCAAGGCCGGGACGTCTCCTACGAGCAGTACTTC. The encoded protein is CASSQGRDVSYEQYF.

This clonotype was counted only a few times. The chain recombines TRBV5-8 with TRBJ2-2; 7 bases are a match to TRBD1. Germline trimming cut 4 bases from V and 1 base from J; bases unmatched to any gene: 4. Germline lookup yields CDR1 SGHTS and CDR2 YDEGEE. This CDR3 comprises 15 residues. The CDR3 loop is CASSLGQQNTGELFF. The CDR3 DNA is TGTGCCAGCAGCCTGGGACAGCAGAACACCGGGGAGCTGTTTTTT.

In the case of this clonotype: This may stem from a read error, because a much larger clone lies one nucleotide away. The chain joins TRBV19 to TRBJ1-5; TRBD1 matches at 9 bases. This CDR3 is 16 amino acids long. Germline V gene data show CDR1 as LNHDA and CDR2 as SQIVND (reference sequence). The CDR3 DNA reads as TGTGCCAGTAGTGGACACAGGGGGCAGAGCAATCGGCCCCAGCATTTT. Translation: CASSGHRGQSNRPQHF.

This clonotype was counted ten times or more. This chain links TRBV7-9 with TRBJ2-5; D is unresolved. The CDR3 runs 15 residues. Germline loops: CDR1 SEHNR, CDR2 FQNEAQ (reference sequence). V lost 5 bases and J 3 bases, leaving 16 bases between the germline ends. Written as DNA, the CDR3 is TGTGCCAGCAGCGCAGCCTACTCGGACGAAGAGACCCAGTACTTC. Protein sequence: CASSAAYSDEETQYF.

Regarding this clonotype: A much larger clone differs by one base, so this may be a read error. J is TRBJ2-7 and V is TRBV10-3; D might be TRBD1 (6 bases). Per the germline V gene, CDR1 is ENHRY and CDR2 is SYGVKD. CDR3 length: 13 amino acids. In DNA, the CDR3 is TGTGCCATCAGTGAGGGACAGAGCTACGGGCAGTACTTC. It specifies CAISEGQSYGQYF.

The rearrangement links TRBV5-6 to TRBJ2-7; D might be TRBD1 (5 bases). Germline-derived CDR1 and CDR2 are SGHDT and YYEEEE. The CDR3 extends over 16 amino acids. Trimming removed 2 bases from V and 6 bases from J, with 21 bases in between. The CDR3 is CASSFQAGSDHGEQYF. CDR3 DNA: TGTGCCAGCAGCTTTCAGGCAGGGTCAGACCATGGCGAGCAGTACTTC.

This clonotype was counted at least ten times. The rearrangement uses TRBV14 and TRBJ1-1; TRBD1 is a possible D gene (5 bases). The V end was cut by 0 bases, the J end by 0 bases, with 11 bases between. CDR3 length: 16 residues. Germline CDR1 SGHDN, CDR2 FVKESK. The CDR3, as DNA: TGTGCCAGCAGCCAAGACCCGACAGCAATGAACACTGAAGCTTTCTTT. Its protein product is CASSQDPTAMNTEAFF.

This chain connects TRBV29-1 to TRBJ1-2; the match to TRBD1 covers 8 bases. The ends lost 7 bases at V and 0 bases at J; junction bases unmatched: 7. Per the germline V gene, CDR1 is SQVTM and CDR2 is ANQGSEA. This CDR3 spans 14 amino acids. The chain's CDR3 is CSALGQGANYGYTF. Written as DNA, the CDR3 is TGCAGCGCCCTAGGACAGGGAGCTAACTATGGCTACACCTTC.

The count of this clonotype is one. Relative to the germline gene, one junction end is altered; a read error may explain this. The chain couples TRBV13 to TRBJ1-1; tentatively, D is TRBD1 (6 bases). Per germline, CDR1 PRHDT and CDR2 FYEKMQ (reference sequence). The CDR3 has 12 residues. CDR3 sequence reads: CASGLGGKAAFF. The CDR3 DNA sequence: TGTGCCAGCGGCTTAGGGGGTAAGGCGGCTTTCTTT.

The chain uses TRBV7-8 and TRBJ2-7, with D possibly matching TRBD1 (6 bases). The CDR3 totals 13 residues. The V end lost 5 bases, the J end lost 12 bases, and 20 bases lay between the germline ends. Germline lookup yields CDR1 SGHVS and CDR2 FQNEAQ. DNA of the CDR3: TGTGCCAGCAGCCAAGATGGGGGCGATCGCGCGTACTTC. Its protein product is CASSQDGGDRAYF.

The J gene is TRBJ1-5, the V gene TRBV6-1, with no clear D. Germline V CDR1 and CDR2: MNHNS, SASEGT. V gave up 6 bases and J gave up 0 bases, with 6 bases separating them. The CDR3 contains 13 residues. The CDR3 nucleotides read TGTGCCAGCAGGACGTATAGCAATCAGCCCCAGCATTTT. Its protein is CASRTYSNQPQHF.

This clonotype was recorded many times. The rearrangement uses TRBV2 and TRBJ2-6, with D perhaps given as TRBD1 or TRBD2 (5 bases each). Germline V gene data show CDR1 as SNHLY and CDR2 as FYNNEI. The CDR3 is made up of 15 amino acids. Trimming removed 8 bases from V and 0 bases from J, with 11 bases in between. In DNA, the CDR3 is TGTGCCAGCCTCCGGGACGGCTCTGGGGCCAACGTCCTGACTTTC. This encodes CASLRDGSGANVLTF.

This clonotype was seen more than once but under ten times. V gene TRBV7-2 combines with J gene TRBJ1-1; D is ambiguous. The CDR3 spans 15 residues. Germline lookup yields CDR1 SGHTA and CDR2 FQGNSA. V was pared by 1 base and J by 3 bases, with 12 bases between. The CDR3 DNA follows: TGTGCCAGCAGCTTAGGTACATTAGGAGACACTGAAGCTTTCTTT. Its translation: CASSLGTLGDTEAFF.

Details on this clonotype: Given a much more abundant clone one base away, this may be a read error. The chain links TRBV7-3 to TRBJ2-7, with D tentatively TRBD2 (5 bases). The CDR3 consists of 13 residues. Germline CDR1 SGHTA, CDR2 FQGTGA. CDR3 in amino acids: CPSSLASVREQYF. As DNA, the CDR3 is TGTCCCAGCAGCTTAGCGTCGGTCCGCGAGCAGTACTTC. Together with reference TRBV7-3 and TRBJ2-7, the CDR3 gives the full variable domain: GAGVSQTPSNKVTEKGKYVELRCDPISGHTALYWYRQSLGQGPEFLIYFQGTGAADDSGLPNDRFFAVRPEGSVSTLKIQRTERGDSAVYLCPSSLASVREQYFGPGTRLTVT.

This clonotype has just a few counts. The chain carries TRBV7-9 and TRBJ2-5; no firm D call. This CDR3 is built from 12 residues. The germline V gene encodes CDR1 SEHNR and CDR2 FQNEAQ (reference sequence). Trimming left V 7 bases short and J 5 bases short, with 11 bases between. CDR3 residues: CASTHLGETQYF. The DNA for the CDR3 is TGTGCCAGCACCCACCTGGGGGAGACCCAGTACTTC.

This clonotype has more than one count but fewer than ten. V is TRBV12-3 or TRBV12-4 and J is TRBJ1-5, with 7 bases lining up with TRBD1. Trimming at V came to 6 bases and at J to 4 bases, leaving 9 bases not matched to a gene. The length of the CDR3 is 15 residues. CDR3 protein: CASRLYRDSNQPQHF. The CDR3 DNA reads as TGTGCCAGCAGACTTTACCGGGACAGTAATCAGCCCCAGCATTTT.

This clonotype has just a few counts. V gene TRBV29-1 combines with J gene TRBJ2-7; either TRBD1 or TRBD2 may supply D (5 bases each). Germline V gives CDR1 SQVTM, CDR2 ANQGSEA. V gave up 7 bases and J gave up 5 bases, with 18 bases separating them. The CDR3 covers 13 residues. In DNA, the CDR3 is TGCAGCGCTCCCGGGCAGGGAGAAAACGAGCAGTACTTC. The encoded protein is CSAPGQGENEQYF.

This clonotype was observed at least ten times. The V and J genes are TRBV14 and TRBJ1-6; D gene uncertain. Germline CDR1 reads SGHDN; CDR2 reads FVKESK. V lost 0 bases and J 10 bases, leaving 7 bases between the germline ends. CDR3 length: 13 residues. This CDR3 is CASSQDSGSPLHF. In DNA, the CDR3 is TGTGCCAGCAGCCAAGACTCGGGATCACCCCTCCACTTT.

The V and J genes are TRBV6-4 and TRBJ2-3, with D tentatively TRBD1 (5 bases). Germline CDR1 is MRHNA and CDR2 is SNTAGT. V was cut by 2 bases and J by 10 bases, with 13 bases left in between. The CDR3 is 13 amino acids. The CDR3 region is CASSDPRELAQYF. CDR3 nucleotide sequence: TGTGCCAGCAGTGACCCCAGGGAACTGGCGCAGTATTTT.

The rearrangement links TRBV5-1 to TRBJ1-1; 7 nucleotides match TRBD1. The CDR3 is 14 amino acids. V was clipped by 4 bases and J by 4 bases; unmatched bases: 7. Per the germline V gene, CDR1 is SGHRS and CDR2 is YFSETQ. CDR3 amino acids: CASSLGGQITEAFF. CDR3 DNA sequence: TGCGCCAGCAGCCTCGGGGGACAGATCACTGAAGCTTTCTTT. Based on the CDR3 plus reference TRBV5-1 and TRBJ1-1, the full variable domain is KAGVTQTPRYLIKTRGQQVTLSCSPISGHRSVSWYQQTPGQGLQFLFEYFSETQRNKGNFPGRFSGRQFSNSRSEMNVSTLELGDSALYLCASSLGGQITEAFFGQGTRLTVV.

This sequence joins TRBV7-8 and TRBJ1-5; TRBD1 matches at 8 bases. Per the germline V gene, CDR1 is SGHVS and CDR2 is FQNEAQ. CDR3 length: 15 residues. With 7 bases clipped from V and 2 bases from J, the junction kept 7 bases outside the gene matches. CDR3 loop: CASTLQGAGNQPQHF. CDR3 nucleotides: TGTGCCAGCACCCTGCAGGGGGCCGGCAATCAGCCCCAGCATTTT.

The rearrangement uses TRBV12-3 or TRBV12-4 and TRBJ2-7; unclear D gene. The CDR3 sequence is 12 residues long. Trimming left V 5 bases short and J 2 bases short, with 7 bases between. The CDR3 reads CASSPYPYEQYF. The CDR3 nucleotides read TGTGCCAGCAGTCCATACCCCTACGAGCAGTACTTC.

This clonotype has at least ten counts. The rearrangement links TRBV7-8 to TRBJ2-2, with D tentatively TRBD1 (5 bases). The CDR3 has 13 amino acids. Germline V gene sequence: CDR1 SGHVS, CDR2 FQNEAQ. Between the trimmed V and J ends, which lost 5 bases and 6 bases, there was a span of 10 bases. In DNA form, the CDR3 reads TGTGCCAGCAGCCTCCCCAGGGCCGGGGAGCTGTTTTTT. Translated, it gives CASSLPRAGELFF.

The chain combines TRBV19 with TRBJ2-2; either TRBD1 or TRBD2 may fit D (6 bases each). V was trimmed by 10 bases and J by 7 bases, leaving 19 bases between them. This CDR3 is 14 amino acids long. Germline values: CDR1 LNHDA, CDR2 SQIVND (reference sequence). In nucleotides, the CDR3 is TGTGCCACGGACCTAGAAGGGGGGTTCGGGGAGCTGTTTTTT. This gives the protein CATDLEGGFGELFF.

This clonotype was seen many times. The chain carries TRBV10-3 and TRBJ1-1, with 7 bases matching TRBD1. The CDR3 totals 11 residues. Germline values: CDR1 ENHRY, CDR2 SYGVKD. J lost 7 bases, V lost 4 bases, and 0 bases had no gene match. For the CDR3, the DNA is TGTGCCATCAGTGGACAGGGTGAAGCTTTCTTT. Translated, it gives CAISGQGEAFF.

There are a few counts of this clonotype. This CDR3 is CAAEVGSGGNTIYF. The CDR3 DNA reads as TGCGCTGCAGAAGTGGGGTCCGGGGGAAACACCATATATTTT. This chain joins TRBV5-1 and TRBJ1-3; D remains unclear. Per the germline V gene, CDR1 is SGHRS and CDR2 is YFSETQ. The CDR3 length is 14 residues.

This clonotype was found a few times. The gene calls are TRBV6-5 and TRBJ1-1; no reliable D call. There are 14 residues in the CDR3. Trimming cost V 7 bases and J 4 bases, with 16 bases left between them. Germline CDR1 reads MNHEY; CDR2 reads SVGAGI. The CDR3 loop reads CASTTSPGGTEAFF. CDR3 sequence (DNA): TGTGCCAGCACTACTAGCCCCGGCGGCACTGAAGCTTTCTTT.